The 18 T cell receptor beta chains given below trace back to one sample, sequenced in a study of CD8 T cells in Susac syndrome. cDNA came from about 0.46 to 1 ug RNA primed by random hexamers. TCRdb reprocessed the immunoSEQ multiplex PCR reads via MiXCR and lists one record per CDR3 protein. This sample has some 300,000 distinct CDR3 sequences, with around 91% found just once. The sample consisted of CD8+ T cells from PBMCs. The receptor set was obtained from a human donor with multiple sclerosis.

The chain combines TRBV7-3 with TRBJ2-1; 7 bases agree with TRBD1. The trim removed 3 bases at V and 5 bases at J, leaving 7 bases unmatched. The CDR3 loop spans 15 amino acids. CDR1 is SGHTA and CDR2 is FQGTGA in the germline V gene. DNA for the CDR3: TGTGCCAGCAGCTTCGCGACAGGGACCAACAATGAGCAGTTCTTC. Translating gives CASSFATGTNNEQFF.

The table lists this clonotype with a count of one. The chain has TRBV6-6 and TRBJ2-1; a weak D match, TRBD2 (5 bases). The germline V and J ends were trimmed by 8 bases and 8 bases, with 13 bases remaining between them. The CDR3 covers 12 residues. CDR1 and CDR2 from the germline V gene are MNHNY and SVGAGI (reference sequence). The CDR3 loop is CASGGRVDEQFF. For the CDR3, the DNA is TGTGCCAGCGGAGGTAGGGTGGATGAGCAGTTCTTC.

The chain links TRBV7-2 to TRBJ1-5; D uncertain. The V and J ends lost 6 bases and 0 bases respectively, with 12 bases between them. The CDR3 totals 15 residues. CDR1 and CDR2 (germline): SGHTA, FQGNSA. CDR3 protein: CASRDRENSNQPQHF. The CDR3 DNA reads TGTGCCAGCAGAGACCGAGAGAATAGCAATCAGCCCCAGCATTTT.

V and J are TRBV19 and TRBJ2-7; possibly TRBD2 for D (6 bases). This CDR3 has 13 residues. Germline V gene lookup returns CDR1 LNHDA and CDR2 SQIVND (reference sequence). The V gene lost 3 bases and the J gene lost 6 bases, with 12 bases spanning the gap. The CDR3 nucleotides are TGTGCCAGTAGTATGGGAGGTGCTGGCGAGCAGTACTTC. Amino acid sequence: CASSMGGAGEQYF. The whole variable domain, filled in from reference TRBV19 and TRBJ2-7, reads DGGITQSPKYLFRKEGQNVTLSCEQNLNHDAMYWYRQDPGQGLRLIYYSQIVNDFQKGDIAEGYSVSREKKESFPLTVTSAQKNPTAFYLCASSMGGAGEQYFGPGTRLTVT.

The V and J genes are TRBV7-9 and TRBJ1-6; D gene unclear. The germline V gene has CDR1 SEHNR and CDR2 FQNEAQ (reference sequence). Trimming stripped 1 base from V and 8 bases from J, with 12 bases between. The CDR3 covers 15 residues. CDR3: CASSLDIGWDSPLHF. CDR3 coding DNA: TGTGCCAGCAGCTTAGATATAGGGTGGGATTCACCCCTCCACTTT.

The CDR3 DNA reads as TGCAGTGCGCCCTCACTCGCTGGGTCGAGAACAGATACGCAGTATTTT. Residues: CSAPSLAGSRTDTQYF. This chain links TRBV20-1 with TRBJ2-3, with D unclear. Trimming removed 6 bases at V and 3 bases at J, with 22 bases between. The CDR3 is 16 residues long. In germline, CDR1 is DFQATT, CDR2 SNEGSKA (reference sequence).

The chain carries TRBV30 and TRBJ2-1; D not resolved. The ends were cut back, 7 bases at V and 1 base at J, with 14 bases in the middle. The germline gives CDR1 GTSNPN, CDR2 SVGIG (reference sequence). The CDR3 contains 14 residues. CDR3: CASSTSSSYNEQFF. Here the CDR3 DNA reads TGTGCCTCATCGACATCCAGTTCCTACAATGAGCAGTTCTTC.

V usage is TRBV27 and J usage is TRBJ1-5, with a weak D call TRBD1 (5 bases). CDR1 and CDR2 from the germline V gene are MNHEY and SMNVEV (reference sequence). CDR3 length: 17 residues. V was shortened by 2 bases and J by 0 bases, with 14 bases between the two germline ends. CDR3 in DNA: TGTGCCAGCAGTTTACGGGGCAGCTCCTATAGCAATCAGCCCCAGCATTTT. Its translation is CASSLRGSSYSNQPQHF.

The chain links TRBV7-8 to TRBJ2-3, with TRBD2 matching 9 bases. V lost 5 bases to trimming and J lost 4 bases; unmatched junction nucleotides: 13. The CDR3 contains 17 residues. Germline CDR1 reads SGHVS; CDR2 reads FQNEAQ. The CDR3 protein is CASSPRLAGIVADTQYF. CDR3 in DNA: TGTGCCAGCAGCCCGCGCCTAGCGGGAATCGTAGCAGATACGCAGTATTTT.

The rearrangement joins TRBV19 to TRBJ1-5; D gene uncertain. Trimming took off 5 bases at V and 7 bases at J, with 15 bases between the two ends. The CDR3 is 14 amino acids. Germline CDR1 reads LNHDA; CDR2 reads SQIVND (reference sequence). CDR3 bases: TGTGCCAGTAGTTCCGGACCGGTCTTCCAGCCCCAGCATTTT. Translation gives CASSSGPVFQPQHF.

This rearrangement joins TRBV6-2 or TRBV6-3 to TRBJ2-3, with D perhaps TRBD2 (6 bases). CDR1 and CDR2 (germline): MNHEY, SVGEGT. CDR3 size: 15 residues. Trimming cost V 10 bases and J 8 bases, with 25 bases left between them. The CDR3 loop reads CATQPGTFHTSTQYF. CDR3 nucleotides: TGTGCCACTCAGCCCGGGACTTTTCACACGAGTACGCAGTATTTT.

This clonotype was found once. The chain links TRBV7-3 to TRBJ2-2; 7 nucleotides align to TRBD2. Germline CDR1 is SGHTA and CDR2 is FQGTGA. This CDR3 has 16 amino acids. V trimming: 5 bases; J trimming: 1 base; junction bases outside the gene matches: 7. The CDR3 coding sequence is TGTGCCAGCAGCCCCTCCTCTAGCGGGAACACCGGGGAGCTGTTTTTT. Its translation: CASSPSSSGNTGELFF.

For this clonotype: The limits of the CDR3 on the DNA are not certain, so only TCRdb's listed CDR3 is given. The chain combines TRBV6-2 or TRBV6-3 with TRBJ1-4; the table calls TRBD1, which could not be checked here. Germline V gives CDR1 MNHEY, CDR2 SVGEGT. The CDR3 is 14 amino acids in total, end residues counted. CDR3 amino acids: CASSKDTGMKNCFF.

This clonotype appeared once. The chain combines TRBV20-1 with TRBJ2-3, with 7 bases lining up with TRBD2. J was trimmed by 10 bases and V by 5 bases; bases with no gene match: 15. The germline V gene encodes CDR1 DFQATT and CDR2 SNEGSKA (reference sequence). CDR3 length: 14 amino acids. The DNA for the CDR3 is TGCAGTGCTCGATCCGGGACTACAGGTTATGCGCAGTATTTT. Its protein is CSARSGTTGYAQYF.

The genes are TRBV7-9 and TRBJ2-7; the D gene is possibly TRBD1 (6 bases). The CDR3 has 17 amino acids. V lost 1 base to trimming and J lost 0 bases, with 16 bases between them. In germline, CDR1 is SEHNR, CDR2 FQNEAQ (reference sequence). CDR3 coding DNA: TGTGCCAGCAGCTTAGGGGACCCGGACAGTAGCTCCTACGAGCAGTACTTC. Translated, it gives CASSLGDPDSSSYEQYF.

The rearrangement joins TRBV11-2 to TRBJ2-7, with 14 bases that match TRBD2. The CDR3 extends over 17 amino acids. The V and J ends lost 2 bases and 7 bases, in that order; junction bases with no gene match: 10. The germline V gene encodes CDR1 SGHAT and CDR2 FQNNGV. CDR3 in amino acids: CASSLPGLAGGPLEQYF. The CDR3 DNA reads TGTGCCAGCAGCTTACCCGGACTAGCGGGGGGTCCCTTGGAGCAGTACTTC.

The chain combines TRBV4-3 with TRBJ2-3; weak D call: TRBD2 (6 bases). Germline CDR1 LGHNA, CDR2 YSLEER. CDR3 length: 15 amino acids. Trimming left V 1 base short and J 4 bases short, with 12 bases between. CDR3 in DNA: TGCGCCAGCAGCCAAGCTACGGGAGTGTCAGATACGCAGTATTTT. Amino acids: CASSQATGVSDTQYF.

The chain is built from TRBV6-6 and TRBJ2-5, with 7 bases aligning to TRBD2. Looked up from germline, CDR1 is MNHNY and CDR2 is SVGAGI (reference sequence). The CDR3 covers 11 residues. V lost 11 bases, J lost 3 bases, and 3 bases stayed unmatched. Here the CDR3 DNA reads TGTGCCGCTCGGGGGGAAGAGACCCAGTACTTC. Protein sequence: CAARGEETQYF.